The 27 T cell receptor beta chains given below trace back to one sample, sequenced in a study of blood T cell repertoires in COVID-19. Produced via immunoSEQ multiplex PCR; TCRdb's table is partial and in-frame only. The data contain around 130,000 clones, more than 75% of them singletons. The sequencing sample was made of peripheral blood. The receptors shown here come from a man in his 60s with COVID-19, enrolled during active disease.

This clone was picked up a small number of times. CDR3 amino acids: CASSQVNLVSYNEQFF. The DNA for the CDR3 is TGCGCCAGCAGCCAAGTAAATCTAGTTTCCTACAATGAGCAGTTCTTC. The chain carries TRBV4-1 and TRBJ2-1, with no clear D. The CDR3 extends over 16 amino acids. Germline CDR1 reads MGHRA; CDR2 reads YSYEKL. Trimming removed 1 base from V and 1 base from J, with 11 bases in between.

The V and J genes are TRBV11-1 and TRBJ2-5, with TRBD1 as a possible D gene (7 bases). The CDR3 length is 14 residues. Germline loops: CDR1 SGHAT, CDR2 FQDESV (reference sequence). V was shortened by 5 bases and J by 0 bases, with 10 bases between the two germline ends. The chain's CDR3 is CASSPGGYQETQYF. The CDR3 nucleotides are TGTGCCAGCAGCCCAGGGGGGTACCAAGAGACCCAGTACTTC.

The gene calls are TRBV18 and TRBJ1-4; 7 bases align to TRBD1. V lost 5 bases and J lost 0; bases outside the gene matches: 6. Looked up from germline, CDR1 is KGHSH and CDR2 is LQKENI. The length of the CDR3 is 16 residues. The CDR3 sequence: CASSSITGATNEKLFF. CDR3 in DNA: TGTGCCAGCTCATCTATCACAGGGGCAACTAATGAAAAACTGTTTTTT. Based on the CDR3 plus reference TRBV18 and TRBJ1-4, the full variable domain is NAGVMQNPRHLVRRRGQEARLRCSPMKGHSHVYWYRQLPEEGLKFMVYLQKENIIDESGMPKERFSAEFPKEGPSILRIQQVVRGDSAAYFCASSSITGATNEKLFFGSGTQLSVL.

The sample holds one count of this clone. The CDR3 sequence is CASSQVSRGLTEAFF. The CDR3 bases are TGTGCCAGCAGCCAAGTTTCCAGGGGGCTTACTGAAGCTTTCTTT. The J gene is TRBJ1-1, the V gene TRBV3-1 (or the pseudogene TRBV3-2); 8 bases align to TRBD1. Germline loops: CDR1 LGHDT, CDR2 YNNKEL (reference sequence). V gave up 1 base and J gave up 5 bases; unmatched junction bases: 6. This CDR3 is 15 amino acids long.

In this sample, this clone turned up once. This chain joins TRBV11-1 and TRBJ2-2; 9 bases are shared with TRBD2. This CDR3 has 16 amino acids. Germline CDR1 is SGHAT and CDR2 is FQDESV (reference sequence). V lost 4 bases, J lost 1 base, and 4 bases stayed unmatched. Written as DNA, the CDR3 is TGTGCCAGCAGCTCGGGACTAGCTGAGAACACCGGGGAGCTGTTTTTT. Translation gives CASSSGLAENTGELFF.

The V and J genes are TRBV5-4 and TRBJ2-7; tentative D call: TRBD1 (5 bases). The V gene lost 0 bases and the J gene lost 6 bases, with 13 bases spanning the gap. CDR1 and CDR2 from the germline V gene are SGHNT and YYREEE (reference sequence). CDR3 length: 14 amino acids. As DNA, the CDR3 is TGTGCCAGCAGCTTGGCCCACAGGTTTCCCGAGCAGTACTTC. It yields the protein CASSLAHRFPEQYF.

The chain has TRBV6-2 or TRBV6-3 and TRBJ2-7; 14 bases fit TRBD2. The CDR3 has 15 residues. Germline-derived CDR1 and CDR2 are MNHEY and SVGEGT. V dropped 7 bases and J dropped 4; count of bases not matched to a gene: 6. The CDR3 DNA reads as TGTGCCAGCACCCCCGGGACTAGCGGGAGTTACGAGCAGTACTTC. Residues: CASTPGTSGSYEQYF.

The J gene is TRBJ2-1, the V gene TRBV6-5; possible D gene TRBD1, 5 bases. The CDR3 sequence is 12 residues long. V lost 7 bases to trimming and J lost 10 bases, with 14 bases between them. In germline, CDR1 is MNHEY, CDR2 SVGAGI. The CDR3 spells CASTNSGWEQFF. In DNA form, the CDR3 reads TGTGCCAGCACAAACTCAGGGTGGGAGCAGTTCTTC.

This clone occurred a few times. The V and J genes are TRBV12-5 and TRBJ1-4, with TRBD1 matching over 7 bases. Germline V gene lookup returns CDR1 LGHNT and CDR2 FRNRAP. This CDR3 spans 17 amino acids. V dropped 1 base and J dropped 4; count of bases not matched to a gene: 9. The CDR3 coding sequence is TGTGCTAGTGGTTTGGGAACCGGGACAGCGGGTAATGAAAAACTGTTTTTT. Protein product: CASGLGTGTAGNEKLFF.

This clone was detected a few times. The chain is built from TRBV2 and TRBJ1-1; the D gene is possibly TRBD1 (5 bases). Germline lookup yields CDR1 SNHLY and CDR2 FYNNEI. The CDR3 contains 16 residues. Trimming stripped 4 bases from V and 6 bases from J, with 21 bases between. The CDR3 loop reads CASSARVAGFSAEAFF. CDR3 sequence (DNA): TGTGCCAGCAGTGCCCGAGTCGCAGGGTTTAGTGCTGAAGCTTTCTTT.

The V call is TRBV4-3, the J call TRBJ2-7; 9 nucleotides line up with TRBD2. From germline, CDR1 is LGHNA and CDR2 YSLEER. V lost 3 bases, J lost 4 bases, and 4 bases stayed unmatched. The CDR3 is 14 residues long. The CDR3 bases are TGCGCCAGCAGCCACGGACTAGCGAGTTACGAGCAGTACTTC. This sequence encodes CASSHGLASYEQYF.

The CDR3 sequence: CASRRSGIREKLFF. The CDR3 bases are TGTGCCAGCAGGCGTTCAGGGATTCGGGAAAAACTGTTTTTT. The gene calls are TRBV6-5 and TRBJ1-4; D perhaps matches TRBD1 (5 bases). Trimming shortened V by 6 bases and J by 8 bases, and 16 bases separated the two germline ends. The CDR3 runs 14 residues. Germline loops: CDR1 MNHEY, CDR2 SVGAGI.

CDR3 protein: CASSIQRQETQYF. The CDR3 bases are TGTGCCAGTAGTATCCAGCGTCAAGAGACCCAGTACTTC. This chain uses TRBV19 with TRBJ2-5, with D hard to call. Germline V gives CDR1 LNHDA, CDR2 SQIVND (reference sequence). CDR3 size: 13 residues. V was pared by 3 bases and J by 2 bases, with 7 bases between.

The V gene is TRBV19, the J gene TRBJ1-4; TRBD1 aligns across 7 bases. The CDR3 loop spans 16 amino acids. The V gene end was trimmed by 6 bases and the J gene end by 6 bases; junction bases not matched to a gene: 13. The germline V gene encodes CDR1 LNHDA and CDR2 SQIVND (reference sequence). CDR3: CASSTGTDPTHEKLFF. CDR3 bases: TGTGCCAGTAGCACCGGGACAGATCCCACCCATGAAAAACTGTTTTTT.

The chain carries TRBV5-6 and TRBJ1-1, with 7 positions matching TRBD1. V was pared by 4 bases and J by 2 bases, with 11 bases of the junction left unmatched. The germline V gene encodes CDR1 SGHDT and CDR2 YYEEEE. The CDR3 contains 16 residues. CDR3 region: CASSPLTGNLNTEAFF. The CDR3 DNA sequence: TGTGCCAGCAGCCCGTTGACAGGGAACTTAAACACTGAAGCTTTCTTT.

The CDR3, as DNA: TGTGCCAGCAGAAGCGGCCAAGAGACCCAGTACTTC. The encoded protein is CASRSGQETQYF. The chain recombines TRBV28 with TRBJ2-5; possibly TRBD2 for D (5 bases). Deletions cut 6 bases from V and 1 base from J, with 6 bases between. CDR3 length equals 12 residues. Germline values: CDR1 MDHEN, CDR2 SYDVKM.

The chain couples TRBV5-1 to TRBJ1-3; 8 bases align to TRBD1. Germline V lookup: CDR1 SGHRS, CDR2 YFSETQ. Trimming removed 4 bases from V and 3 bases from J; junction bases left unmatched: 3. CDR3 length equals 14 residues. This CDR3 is CASSQQGDGNTIYF. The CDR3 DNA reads TGCGCCAGCAGCCAACAGGGGGATGGAAACACCATATATTTT.

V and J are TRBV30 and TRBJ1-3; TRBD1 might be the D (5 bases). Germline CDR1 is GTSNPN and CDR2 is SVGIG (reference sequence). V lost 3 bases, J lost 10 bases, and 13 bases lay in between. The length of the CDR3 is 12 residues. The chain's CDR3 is CAWSAGQDTIYF. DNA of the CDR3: TGTGCCTGGAGCGCAGGGCAGGATACCATATATTTT.

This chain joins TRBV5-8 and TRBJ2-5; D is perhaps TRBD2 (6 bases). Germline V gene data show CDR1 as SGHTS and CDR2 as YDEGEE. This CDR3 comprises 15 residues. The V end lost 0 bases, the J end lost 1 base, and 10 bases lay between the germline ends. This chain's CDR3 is CASSLDRDSQETQYF. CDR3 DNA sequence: TGTGCCAGCAGCTTGGACCGGGACTCCCAAGAGACCCAGTACTTC.

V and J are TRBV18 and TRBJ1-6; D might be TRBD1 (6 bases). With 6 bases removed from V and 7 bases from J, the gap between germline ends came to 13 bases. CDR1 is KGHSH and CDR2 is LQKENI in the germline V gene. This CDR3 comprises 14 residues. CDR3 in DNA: TGTGCCAGCTCTCGAACAGGGTTGAATTCACCCCTCCACTTT. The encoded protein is CASSRTGLNSPLHF.

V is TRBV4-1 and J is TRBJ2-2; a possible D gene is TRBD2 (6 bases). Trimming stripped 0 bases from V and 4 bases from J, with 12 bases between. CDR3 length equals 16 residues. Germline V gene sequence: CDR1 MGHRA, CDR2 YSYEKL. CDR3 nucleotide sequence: TGCGCCAGCAGCCAAGAAGGGACTGGTGCCACCGGGGAGCTGTTTTTT. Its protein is CASSQEGTGATGELFF.

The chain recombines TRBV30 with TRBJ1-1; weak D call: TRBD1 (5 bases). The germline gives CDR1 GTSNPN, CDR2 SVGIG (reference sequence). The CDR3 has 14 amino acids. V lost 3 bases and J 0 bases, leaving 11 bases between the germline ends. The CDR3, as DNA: TGTGCCTGGAGCCAAGACAGTCTGAACACTGAAGCTTTCTTT. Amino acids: CAWSQDSLNTEAFF.

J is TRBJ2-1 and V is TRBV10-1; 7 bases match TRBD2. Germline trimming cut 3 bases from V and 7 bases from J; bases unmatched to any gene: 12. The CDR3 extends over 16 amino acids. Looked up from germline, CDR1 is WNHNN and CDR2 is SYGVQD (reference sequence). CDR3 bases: TGCGCCAGCAGTGAAGGTTATGGCGGGAGAGGGAATGAGCAGTTCTTC. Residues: CASSEGYGGRGNEQFF.

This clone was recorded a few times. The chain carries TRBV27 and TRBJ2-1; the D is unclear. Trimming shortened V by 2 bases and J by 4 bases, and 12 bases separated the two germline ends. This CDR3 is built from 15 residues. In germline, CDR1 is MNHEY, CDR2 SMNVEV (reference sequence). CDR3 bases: TGTGCCAGCAGTTTAGGTCCCAGAATTTACAATGAGCAGTTCTTC. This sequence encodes CASSLGPRIYNEQFF.

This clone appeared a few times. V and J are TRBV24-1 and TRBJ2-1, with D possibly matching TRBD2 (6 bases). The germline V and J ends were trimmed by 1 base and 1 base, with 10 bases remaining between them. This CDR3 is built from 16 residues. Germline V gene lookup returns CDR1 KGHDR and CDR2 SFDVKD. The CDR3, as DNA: TGTGCCACCAGTGATTTACGCGGGGCATCCTACAATGAGCAGTTCTTC. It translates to CATSDLRGASYNEQFF.

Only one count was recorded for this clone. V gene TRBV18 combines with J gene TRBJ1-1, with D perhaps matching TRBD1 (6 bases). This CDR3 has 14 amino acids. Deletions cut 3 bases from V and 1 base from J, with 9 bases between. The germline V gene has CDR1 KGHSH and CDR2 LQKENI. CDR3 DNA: TGTGCCAGCTCACCTGGACAGACGAACACTGAAGCTTTCTTT. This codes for CASSPGQTNTEAFF.

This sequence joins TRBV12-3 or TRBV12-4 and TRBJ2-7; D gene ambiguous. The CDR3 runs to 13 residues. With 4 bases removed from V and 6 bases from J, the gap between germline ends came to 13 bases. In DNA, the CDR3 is TGTGCCAGCAGTTCGTACCCTGGCAGCGAGCAGTACTTC. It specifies CASSSYPGSEQYF.